Each of the 12 T cell receptor beta chains below was sequenced from the same sample in a study of cytomegalovirus exposure and HLA in healthy donors. With 60 Vbeta and 13 Jbeta primers, the PCR was carried out. Produced via immunoSEQ multiplex PCR; TCRdb's table is partial and in-frame only. Of over 95,000 clones listed, roughly 69% are singletons. Sequenced input: PBMCs. The receptors stem from a human donor in good health.

This clone was seen a handful of times. The rearrangement joins TRBV25-1 to TRBJ2-3; D is uncertain. This CDR3 has 14 residues. The V gene's germline CDR1 is MGHDK and CDR2 SYGVNS. The V and J ends lost 0 bases and 6 bases respectively, with 10 bases between them. CDR3 coding DNA: TGTGCCAGCAGTGAATATATGGCGAGGGATACGCAGTATTTT. It is translated as CASSEYMARDTQYF.

V and J are TRBV29-1 and TRBJ2-7; 8 bases map to TRBD1. This CDR3 has 15 residues. J lost 7 bases, V lost 0 bases, and 11 bases had no gene match. Germline V gene lookup returns CDR1 SQVTM and CDR2 ANQGSEA. The CDR3 sequence is CSVEDLRQGAREQYF. CDR3 nucleotide sequence: TGCAGCGTTGAAGATCTTAGGCAGGGGGCGAGGGAGCAGTACTTC.

This clone came up a few times. This CDR3 is CASSERSRTNTGELFF. The CDR3 DNA reads TGTGCCAGCAGTGAACGGTCCAGGACGAACACCGGGGAGCTGTTTTTT. The chain uses TRBV2 and TRBJ2-2; D is undetermined. Trimming removed 2 bases from V and 0 bases from J, with 10 bases in between. Looked up from germline, CDR1 is SNHLY and CDR2 is FYNNEI. This CDR3 comprises 16 residues.

V and J are TRBV19 and TRBJ1-4; 9 nucleotides agree with TRBD1. CDR1 is LNHDA, CDR2 SQIVND, per germline (reference sequence). This CDR3 comprises 14 residues. J gave up 10 bases and V 3 bases, and 6 bases lay outside the gene matches. This CDR3 reads CASSIRGQGGKLFF. The CDR3 DNA is TGTGCCAGTAGTATTCGGGGACAGGGCGGAAAACTGTTTTTT.

The chain couples TRBV5-1 to TRBJ2-1; 7 nucleotides match TRBD1. Germline values: CDR1 SGHRS, CDR2 YFSETQ. V trimming: 5 bases; J trimming: 4 bases; junction bases outside the gene matches: 15. The CDR3 is 17 residues long. CDR3 bases: TGCGCCAGCAGGCAACTTCCGGGACAGCTGGGATACAATGAGCAGTTCTTC. As protein: CASRQLPGQLGYNEQFF.

This clone occurred once. The V gene is TRBV28, the J gene TRBJ2-1; TRBD2 agrees at 7 bases. Germline CDR1 and CDR2: MDHEN and SYDVKM. Losses at the gene ends were 1 base for V and 3 bases for J; bases not matched to a gene: 6. This CDR3 region has 16 residues. The CDR3 DNA follows: TGTGCCAGCAGTTTATCCGCGGGGGATTTCTACAATGAGCAGTTCTTC. It translates to CASSLSAGDFYNEQFF.

J is TRBJ1-6 and V is TRBV25-1; D remains unclear. Germline V gives CDR1 MGHDK, CDR2 SYGVNS. The CDR3 runs 13 residues. V was trimmed by 4 bases and J by 4 bases, leaving 5 bases between them. The CDR3 here is CASSGPYNSPLHF. In DNA form, the CDR3 reads TGTGCCAGCAGTGGGCCGTATAATTCACCCCTCCACTTT.

The chain is built from TRBV28 and TRBJ2-5, with TRBD2 identical over 8 bases. The end of the DNA fits TRBJ2-7 better, so the J call may be wrong. Germline V gives CDR1 MDHEN, CDR2 SYDVKM. This CDR3 has 13 amino acids. CDR3 region: CASSLRGVYEQYF. CDR3 bases: TGTGCCAGCAGTTTGCGGGGGGTCTACGAGCAGTACTTC.

This sequence joins TRBV7-9 and TRBJ2-7; TRBD1 aligns across 7 bases. Germline lookup yields CDR1 SEHNR and CDR2 FQNEAQ (reference sequence). This CDR3 region has 13 residues. V trimming: 3 bases; J trimming: 3 bases; junction bases outside the gene matches: 2. The CDR3 reads CASSLTGNYEQYF. CDR3 in DNA: TGTGCCAGCAGCTTGACAGGGAACTACGAGCAGTACTTC.

Here the CDR3 DNA reads TGTGCCAGCGGACAGGGGATCTATGGCTACACCTTC. This codes for CASGQGIYGYTF. This rearrangement joins TRBV6-5 to TRBJ1-2, with 9 bases aligning to TRBD1. Germline CDR1 MNHEY, CDR2 SVGAGI. The ends lost 8 bases at V and 4 bases at J; junction bases unmatched: 2. The CDR3 sequence is 12 residues long.

The V call is TRBV19, the J call TRBJ2-5; 7 bases agree with TRBD1. Germline CDR1 reads LNHDA; CDR2 reads SQIVND (reference sequence). J lost 2 bases, V lost 5 bases, and 5 bases had no gene match. This CDR3 contains 14 residues. Here the CDR3 reads CASSRDSRQETQYF. DNA of the CDR3: TGTGCCAGTAGTCGGGACAGTCGACAAGAGACCCAGTACTTC.

J is TRBJ2-7 and V is TRBV28; D not resolved. This CDR3 is built from 17 residues. CDR1 is MDHEN, CDR2 SYDVKM, per germline. Trimming stripped 5 bases from V and 0 bases from J, with 20 bases between. This CDR3 is CASSTLRFVLPSYEQYF. The CDR3 DNA reads as TGTGCCAGCAGTACCCTCAGGTTTGTGCTTCCCTCCTACGAGCAGTACTTC.